This TCR beta chain was documented in a study of CD8 T cells in ankylosing spondylitis. Findings and limits, study-wide: One TCR beta motif, made up of fewer than 10 highly homologous variants, appeared characteristic of ankylosing spondylitis blood.

Note on this clonotype: Its antigen is unknown.

Looked up from germline, CDR1 is SGHVS and CDR2 is FNYEAQ. The CDR3 length is 15 residues. V dropped 1 base and J dropped 10 bases, with 17 bases sitting between them. TCRdb itself ran the 5' RACE reads through MiXCR, one entry per CDR3 protein. The sample carries 250,000 to 300,000 distinct CDR3 sequences, more than 15% recorded once. V gene TRBV7-6 combines with J gene TRBJ2-1, with a tentative D call TRBD1 (6 bases). This sequence originates from a male donor with ankylosing spondylitis or in good health (not recorded which). The sample consisted of blood, either unsorted or a sorted T cell fraction (not recorded which). CDR3 residues: CASSLEGDPTGEQFF. DNA of the CDR3: TGTGCCAGCAGCTTAGAGGGGGACCCAACAGGGGAGCAGTTCTTC.